This TCR beta chain is from a study of cytomegalovirus exposure and HLA in healthy donors. The PCR made use of 60 Vbeta and 13 Jbeta primers. Measured with immunoSEQ multiplex PCR; TCRdb has only the in-frame clones, and not every one. Of 150,000 to 200,000 clones listed, around 78% are singletons. The germline V gene has CDR1 MNHEY and CDR2 SVGAGI. Trimming cost V 6 bases and J 0 bases, with 15 bases left between them. CDR3 length equals 15 residues. The sample holds many counts of this clone. V usage is TRBV6-5 and J usage is TRBJ2-7, with a weak D call TRBD2 (6 bases). The receptor was isolated from a woman in her 30s in good health and CMV-seropositive. The sequencing sample was made of PBMCs. The CDR3 here is CASRQTVGSSYEQYF. The CDR3 bases are TGTGCCAGCAGGCAGACGGTCGGGAGCTCCTACGAGCAGTACTTC.